The clone carrying this T cell receptor (beta chain) was seen a handful of times. The antigen is unknown. 5'RACE primed from the constant segment yielded TCR alpha and TCR beta cDNA libraries bearing sample barcodes and UMIs. One entry per CDR3 protein results from TCRdb running MiXCR on the 5' RACE reads. The sample contains 250,000 to 350,000 distinct CDR3 sequences, roughly 15% of which appear only once. The sample belongs to a study of T-cell memory formation after mild COVID-19. Study results and caveats: Contracting clones localized mainly to CM and EM when CD4+ and mainly to EMRA when CD8+.

The V end was cut by 3 bases, the J end by 4 bases, with 6 bases between. Germline CDR1 and CDR2: SGHTA and FQGNSA. The CDR3 runs to 13 residues. The chain uses TRBV7-2 and TRBJ1-4; D ambiguous. Source material: PBMCs or a T cell subset sorted from them (not recorded which). The origin of this receptor is a man aged 18 to 30 who had mild COVID-19 (a few samples of this study predate the infection). Cell type and time point are not known. CDR3: CASSFSRNEKLFF. The CDR3 DNA sequence: TGTGCCAGCAGCTTCTCCCGTAATGAAAAACTGTTTTTT.